This T cell receptor beta chain was captured by sequencing in a study of OX40 agonist ivuxolimab in advanced cancers. Study-level background: Patients achieving partial responses numbered three: one hepatocellular carcinoma case and two cutaneous melanoma cases. General study findings and limits: The mean number of expanded clones was higher in CD8+ T cells than in CD4+. Antigen targets of the expanded peripheral T cells went undetermined.

Patients were ruled out by autoimmune disease history or systemic immunosuppression. Notes on this clone: Its antigen is undetermined.

Germline values: CDR1 SGHRS, CDR2 YFSETQ. The CDR3 is 13 amino acids. Trimming removed 0 bases at V and 2 bases at J, with 5 bases between. The method was immunoSEQ multiplex PCR; TCRdb's version includes in-frame clones alone and lacks a portion of them. Among about 46,000 clones listed, 82% were seen once. This clonotype was sampled from an adult with an advanced solid tumor such as melanoma, head and neck, liver or kidney cancer. The chain joins TRBV5-1 to TRBJ1-1; D unclear. Material: CD4+ or CD8+ T cells sorted from blood, obtained in a trial of the OX40 agonist ivuxolimab. The CDR3 here is CASSLAHNTEAFF. The CDR3 region has the DNA TGCGCCAGCAGCTTGGCACACAACACTGAAGCTTTCTTT.